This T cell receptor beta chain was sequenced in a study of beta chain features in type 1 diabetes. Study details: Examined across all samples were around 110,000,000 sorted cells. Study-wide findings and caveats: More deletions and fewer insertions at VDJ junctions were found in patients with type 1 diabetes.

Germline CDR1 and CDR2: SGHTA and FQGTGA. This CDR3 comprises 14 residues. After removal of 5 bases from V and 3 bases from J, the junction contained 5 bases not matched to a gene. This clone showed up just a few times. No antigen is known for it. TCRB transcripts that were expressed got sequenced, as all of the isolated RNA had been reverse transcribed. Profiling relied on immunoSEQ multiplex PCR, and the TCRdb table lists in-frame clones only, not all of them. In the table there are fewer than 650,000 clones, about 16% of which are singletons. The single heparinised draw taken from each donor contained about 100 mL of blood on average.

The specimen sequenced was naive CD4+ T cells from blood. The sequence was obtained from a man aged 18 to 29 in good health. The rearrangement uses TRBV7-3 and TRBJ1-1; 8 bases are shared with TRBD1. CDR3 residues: CASSDPGGHTEAFF. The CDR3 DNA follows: TGTGCCAGCAGCGACCCAGGGGGCCACACTGAAGCTTTCTTT.